The rows below give T cell receptor beta chains drawn from one sample of a study of PD-1 blockade in classical Hodgkin lymphoma. Assay used: immunoSEQ multiplex PCR; TCRdb lists only in-frame clones, some missing. Here the sample spans some 52,000 clones, about 89% being singletons. The starting material was peripheral blood mononuclear cells (PBMCs), obtained before the fourth cycle of nivolumab. Receptor source: a human donor with classical Hodgkin lymphoma. The CDR3 runs from the conserved cysteine through the conserved F or W. D genes are given only for firm matches. Clone size, where shown, is once, few, many, or a class for clones that have expanded.

D gene: TRBD1
clone size: .
V gene: TRBV18
J gene: TRBJ1-2
CDR3 protein: CASSARGDGYTF
CDR3 DNA: TGTGCCAGCTCAGCCAGGGGGGATGGCTACACCTTC

D gene: .
clone size: .
V gene: TRBV5-1
J gene: TRBJ1-4
CDR3 protein: CASSSGFNEKLFF
CDR3 DNA: TGCGCCAGCAGCTCGGGCTTTAATGAAAAACTGTTTTTT

D gene: .
clone size: .
V gene: TRBV25-1
J gene: TRBJ2-1
CDR3 protein: CASSRHNEQFF
CDR3 DNA: TGTGCCAGCAGCAGGCACAATGAGCAGTTCTTC

D gene: .
clone size: few
V gene: TRBV6-5
J gene: TRBJ1-3
CDR3 protein: CASSSTRSSGNTIYF
CDR3 DNA: TGTGCCAGCAGTTCGACCCGGAGCTCTGGAAACACCATATATTTT

D gene: .
clone size: .
V gene: TRBV7-2
J gene: TRBJ2-1
CDR3 protein: CASSSPLGLGVYNEQFF
CDR3 DNA: TGTGCCAGCAGCTCCCCATTAGGGCTAGGCGTCTACAATGAGCAGTTCTTC

D gene: TRBD1
clone size: .
V gene: TRBV19
J gene: TRBJ2-7
CDR3 protein: CASSGRQGFRYEQYF
CDR3 DNA: TGTGCCAGTAGTGGTCGACAGGGATTCAGATACGAGCAGTACTTC

D gene: .
clone size: .
V gene: TRBV11-2
J gene: TRBJ2-7
CDR3 protein: CASSPPSYEQYF
CDR3 DNA: TGTGCCAGCAGCCCCCCCTCCTACGAGCAGTACTTC

D gene: TRBD2
clone size: .
V gene: TRBV29-1
J gene: TRBJ2-7
CDR3 protein: CSVGTSGIYEQYF
CDR3 DNA: TGCAGCGTCGGGACTAGCGGGATCTACGAGCAGTACTTC

D gene: TRBD2
clone size: .
V gene: TRBV6-5
J gene: TRBJ2-4
CDR3 protein: CASSYAGANIQYF
CDR3 DNA: TGTGCCAGCAGTTACGCGGGAGCAAACATTCAGTACTTC

D gene: TRBD1
clone size: .
V gene: TRBV6-1
J gene: TRBJ2-7
CDR3 protein: CASRAGTGWYEQYF
CDR3 DNA: TGTGCCAGCAGGGCCGGGACAGGGTGGTACGAGCAGTACTTC

D gene: .
clone size: .
V gene: TRBV10-2
J gene: TRBJ1-2
CDR3 protein: CASSESVYGYTF
CDR3 DNA: TGCGCCAGCAGTGAGTCTGTCTATGGCTACACCTTC

D gene: .
clone size: few
V gene: TRBV10-3
J gene: TRBJ2-4
CDR3 protein: CAISEDGRAKNIQYF
CDR3 DNA: TGTGCCATCAGTGAGGACGGGAGAGCCAAAAACATTCAGTACTTC

D gene: TRBD1
clone size: .
V gene: TRBV6-1
J gene: TRBJ2-7
CDR3 protein: CASSDYRGPIDEQYF
CDR3 DNA: TGTGCCAGCAGTGACTACAGGGGGCCTATTGATGAGCAGTACTTC

D gene: .
clone size: .
V gene: TRBV7-8
J gene: TRBJ1-3
CDR3 protein: CASSLEDDSGNTIYF
CDR3 DNA: TGTGCCAGCAGCTTAGAAGACGACTCTGGAAACACCATATATTTT

D gene: TRBD2
clone size: .
V gene: TRBV7-9
J gene: TRBJ2-2
CDR3 protein: CASSLPQAGPNTGELFF
CDR3 DNA: TGTGCCAGCAGCTTACCCCAAGCGGGGCCGAACACCGGGGAGCTGTTTTTT

D gene: .
clone size: .
V gene: TRBV5-1
J gene: TRBJ2-2
CDR3 protein: CASSPGLVGARTGELFF
CDR3 DNA: TGCGCCAGCAGCCCGGGGTTAGTGGGGGCGCGGACCGGGGAGCTGTTTTTT

D gene: .
clone size: .
V gene: TRBV28
J gene: TRBJ2-1
CDR3 protein: CASSVSGTAYNEQFF
CDR3 DNA: TGTGCCAGCAGTGTTAGCGGGACAGCCTACAATGAGCAGTTCTTC

D gene: TRBD1
clone size: .
V gene: TRBV11-1
J gene: TRBJ1-2
CDR3 protein: CASSPDRDYGYTF
CDR3 DNA: TGTGCCAGCAGCCCCGACAGGGACTATGGCTACACCTTC

D gene: TRBD1
clone size: .
V gene: TRBV28
J gene: TRBJ1-4
CDR3 protein: CASSLVGTGKTGREKLFF
CDR3 DNA: TGTGCCAGCAGTTTGGTAGGGACAGGGAAGACGGGAAGAGAAAAACTGTTTTTT

D gene: .
clone size: .
V gene: TRBV5-1
J gene: TRBJ1-5
CDR3 protein: CASSLVPISGGNQPQHF
CDR3 DNA: TGCGCCAGCAGCTTGGTGCCGATCTCGGGCGGCAATCAGCCCCAGCATTTT

D gene: TRBD1
clone size: .
V gene: TRBV6-6
J gene: TRBJ1-2
CDR3 protein: CASGTTGGANYGYTF
CDR3 DNA: TGTGCCAGCGGGACTACAGGGGGCGCGAACTATGGCTACACCTTC

D gene: .
clone size: .
V gene: TRBV15
J gene: TRBJ2-5
CDR3 protein: CATSRDNTETQYF
CDR3 DNA: TGTGCCACCAGCAGAGATAACACCGAGACCCAGTACTTC

D gene: .
clone size: .
V gene: TRBV28
J gene: TRBJ1-6
CDR3 protein: CASSPPTGLSYNSPLHF
CDR3 DNA: TGTGCCAGCAGTCCCCCGACAGGTCTCTCCTATAATTCACCCCTCCACTTT

D gene: .
clone size: .
V gene: TRBV18
J gene: TRBJ2-1
CDR3 protein: CASSPPEQRQFF
CDR3 DNA: TGTGCCAGCTCACCACCCGAACAGCGTCAGTTCTTC

D gene: TRBD2
clone size: .
V gene: TRBV7-9
J gene: TRBJ2-3
CDR3 protein: CASSLSGGASTDTQYF
CDR3 DNA: TGTGCCAGCAGCTTGAGCGGGGGGGCTAGCACAGATACGCAGTATTTT

D gene: .
clone size: .
V gene: TRBV19
J gene: TRBJ2-4
CDR3 protein: CASRGLAIKNIQYF
CDR3 DNA: TGTGCCAGCCGGGGGCTGGCGATCAAAAACATTCAGTACTTC

D gene: .
clone size: .
V gene: TRBV7-9
J gene: TRBJ2-7
CDR3 protein: CASSYRTSYEQYF
CDR3 DNA: TGTGCCAGCAGCTACCGGACTTCCTACGAGCAGTACTTC

D gene: .
clone size: .
V gene: TRBV28
J gene: TRBJ2-2
CDR3 protein: CASSLGGARPGELFF
CDR3 DNA: TGTGCCAGCAGTTTAGGTGGGGCCCGGCCCGGGGAGCTGTTTTTT

D gene: .
clone size: .
V gene: TRBV7-9
J gene: TRBJ2-2
CDR3 protein: CASSLSGTGELFF
CDR3 DNA: TGTGCCAGCAGCTTATCAGGGACCGGGGAGCTGTTTTTT

D gene: TRBD1
clone size: once
V gene: TRBV6-1
J gene: TRBJ1-5
CDR3 protein: CASSERTGLERGQPQHF
CDR3 DNA: TGTGCCAGCAGTGAGAGGACAGGCCTAGAGCGTGGGCAGCCCCAGCATTTT

D gene: .
clone size: .
V gene: TRBV6-5
J gene: TRBJ2-7
CDR3 protein: CASSYSSPWNEQYF
CDR3 DNA: TGTGCCAGCAGTTACAGTTCGCCCTGGAACGAGCAGTACTTC

D gene: TRBD2
clone size: medium-sized
V gene: TRBV9
J gene: TRBJ2-3
CDR3 protein: CASSVESGGVADTQYF
CDR3 DNA: TGTGCCAGCAGCGTAGAGAGCGGGGGGGTAGCAGATACGCAGTATTTT

D gene: .
clone size: .
V gene: TRBV6-6
J gene: TRBJ1-5
CDR3 protein: CASRYRAFEEQPQHF
CDR3 DNA: TGTGCCAGCAGGTACCGGGCCTTCGAAGAACAGCCCCAGCATTTT

D gene: TRBD1
clone size: .
V gene: TRBV4-1
J gene: TRBJ1-5
CDR3 protein: CASSHVRGQGNMPQHF
CDR3 DNA: TGCGCCAGCAGCCACGTTCGGGGACAGGGCAATATGCCCCAGCATTTT

D gene: TRBD2
clone size: few
V gene: TRBV7-8
J gene: TRBJ2-7
CDR3 protein: CASSLVGLAGGPRPYEQYF
CDR3 DNA: TGTGCCAGCAGCTTAGTGGGACTAGCGGGGGGGCCTCGACCCTACGAGCAGTACTTC

D gene: .
clone size: .
V gene: TRBV6-6
J gene: TRBJ1-3
CDR3 protein: CASREAGGNTIYF
CDR3 DNA: TGTGCCAGTAGGGAGGCCGGTGGAAACACCATATATTTT

D gene: .
clone size: .
V gene: TRBV4-1
J gene: TRBJ2-5
CDR3 protein: CASSQDAGWETQYF
CDR3 DNA: TGCGCCAGCAGCCAAGATGCAGGGTGGGAGACCCAGTACTTC

D gene: .
clone size: .
V gene: TRBV6-4
J gene: TRBJ1-1
CDR3 protein: CASSDGGMNTEAFF
CDR3 DNA: TGTGCCAGCAGTGACGGGGGGATGAACACTGAAGCTTTCTTT

D gene: .
clone size: .
V gene: TRBV25-1
J gene: TRBJ2-1
CDR3 protein: CASSETGRNEQFF
CDR3 DNA: TGTGCCAGCAGTGAAACCGGGCGCAATGAGCAGTTCTTC

D gene: .
clone size: .
V gene: TRBV13
J gene: TRBJ2-4
CDR3 protein: CASSTPDSAAKNIQYF
CDR3 DNA: TGTGCCAGCAGCACCCCGGACAGCGCGGCCAAAAACATTCAGTACTTC

D gene: TRBD2
clone size: .
V gene: TRBV28
J gene: TRBJ2-7
CDR3 protein: CASQAGGSSYEQYF
CDR3 DNA: TGTGCCAGCCAAGCGGGGGGAAGCTCCTACGAGCAGTACTTC

D gene: TRBD2
clone size: .
V gene: TRBV27
J gene: TRBJ2-3
CDR3 protein: CASSSLAGVIVYTQYF
CDR3 DNA: TGTGCCAGCAGTTCCTTAGCGGGAGTTATTGTATATACGCAGTATTTT

D gene: .
clone size: .
V gene: TRBV25-1
J gene: TRBJ2-7
CDR3 protein: CASSESRDEQYF
CDR3 DNA: TGTGCCAGCAGTGAGAGCAGGGACGAGCAGTACTTC

D gene: .
clone size: .
V gene: TRBV28
J gene: TRBJ2-7
CDR3 protein: CASSFEGSSYEQYF
CDR3 DNA: TGTGCCAGCAGTTTTGAGGGTAGTTCGTACGAGCAGTACTTC

D gene: .
clone size: .
V gene: TRBV6-1
J gene: TRBJ1-6
CDR3 protein: CASSEAGGNSPLHF
CDR3 DNA: TGTGCCAGCAGTGAAGCGGGGGGAAATTCACCCCTCCACTTT